A single sample is the source of the 10 T cell receptor beta chains below, sequenced in a study of blood T cell repertoires in COVID-19. Assay used: immunoSEQ multiplex PCR; TCRdb lists only in-frame clones, some missing. The profile shows about 250,000 clones, 70% to 80% of them singletons. The sample was peripheral blood. These receptors were collected from a woman of 80 years or more with acute or convalescent COVID-19.

V is TRBV15 and J is TRBJ2-1, with TRBD1 matching 7 bases. The CDR3 spans 11 residues. The trim removed 6 bases at V and 15 bases at J, leaving 8 bases unmatched. The germline V gene encodes CDR1 LNHNV and CDR2 YYDKDF (reference sequence). CDR3 sequence (DNA): TGTGCCACCAGGTTGGGACAGAAATGGTTCTTC. Protein product: CATRLGQKWFF.

The chain carries TRBV2 and TRBJ2-5, with D perhaps matching TRBD2 (5 bases). Trimming pared 4 bases from V and 2 bases from J, leaving 17 bases between. Germline loops: CDR1 SNHLY, CDR2 FYNNEI. This CDR3 region has 16 residues. The chain's CDR3 is CASSGYPPEAQETQYF. CDR3 coding DNA: TGTGCCAGCAGTGGGTACCCTCCGGAGGCGCAAGAGACCCAGTACTTC.

The chain joins TRBV3-1 (or the pseudogene TRBV3-2) to TRBJ2-5; a possible D gene is TRBD1 (6 bases). The V gene lost 5 bases and the J gene lost 1 base, with 11 bases spanning the gap. CDR1 and CDR2 from the germline V gene are LGHDT and YNNKEL (reference sequence). The CDR3 runs 14 residues. The CDR3 spells CASSTRQVQETQYF. The CDR3 nucleotides read TGTGCCAGCAGCACCCGACAGGTCCAAGAGACCCAGTACTTC.

The chain couples TRBV6-1 to TRBJ1-2; the match to TRBD1 covers 8 bases. V shed 1 base, J shed 4 bases, and the junction held 2 bases outside the gene matches. This CDR3 has 14 amino acids. Per germline, CDR1 MNHNS and CDR2 SASEGT. The CDR3 coding sequence is TGTGCCAGCAGTGAAGGGGACAGGAGCTATGGCTACACCTTC. It specifies CASSEGDRSYGYTF.

The J gene is TRBJ2-2, the V gene TRBV6-1; weak D call: TRBD1 (5 bases). This CDR3 contains 13 residues. V was trimmed by 5 bases and J by 8 bases, leaving 12 bases between them. CDR1 MNHNS and CDR2 SASEGT come from the germline V gene. CDR3 coding DNA: TGTGCCAGCAGTTCTCTAAGGACAGGGGAGCTGTTTTTT. It codes for CASSSLRTGELFF.

The rearrangement links TRBV7-2 to TRBJ2-1; 7 bases agree with TRBD1. After removal of 5 bases from V and 3 bases from J, the junction contained 7 bases not matched to a gene. Germline loops: CDR1 SGHTA, CDR2 FQGNSA. The CDR3 is 15 residues long. CDR3 nucleotide sequence: TGTGCCAGCAGCCAAGGTGGGACAGACTACAATGAGCAGTTCTTC. Protein product: CASSQGGTDYNEQFF.

This chain connects TRBV6-5 to TRBJ2-7; no clear D gene. Germline lookup yields CDR1 MNHEY and CDR2 SVGAGI. This CDR3 has 15 amino acids. With 5 bases removed from V and 0 bases from J, the gap between germline ends came to 14 bases. The CDR3 loop reads CASSTPGRSSYEQYF. In nucleotides, the CDR3 is TGTGCCAGCAGTACCCCGGGTAGGAGCTCCTACGAGCAGTACTTC.

The chain uses TRBV5-5 and TRBJ1-1, with D possibly TRBD1 on 5 matching bases. This CDR3 is 14 amino acids long. V was cut by 4 bases and J by 3 bases, with 13 bases left in between. The germline CDR1 and CDR2 sequences are SGHKS and YYEKEE (reference sequence). CDR3 in amino acids: CASSPGRVDTEAFF. For the CDR3, the DNA is TGTGCCAGCAGCCCAGGGAGGGTGGACACTGAAGCTTTCTTT.

Of note for this clone: Other DNA variants within this sample encode the same CDR3. The V call is TRBV5-1, the J call TRBJ2-5, with TRBD2 matching over 9 bases. Germline V gene lookup returns CDR1 SGHRS and CDR2 YFSETQ. The CDR3 sequence is 14 residues long. V shed 2 bases, J shed 2 bases, and the junction held 1 base outside the gene matches. This CDR3 reads CASSLAGGQETQYF. DNA for the CDR3: TGCGCCAGCAGCTTAGCGGGGGGTCAAGAGACCCAGTACTTC.

V gene TRBV3-1 (or the pseudogene TRBV3-2) combines with J gene TRBJ1-2; D is undetermined. Trimming removed 0 bases from V and 2 bases from J, with 7 bases in between. Germline V CDR1 and CDR2: LGHDT, YNNKEL (reference sequence). The CDR3 is 14 amino acids. CDR3 amino acids: CASSQEGRNYGYTF. As DNA, the CDR3 is TGTGCCAGCAGCCAAGAAGGGAGAAACTATGGCTACACCTTC.